This TCR beta chain was identified during a study of tumor-infiltrating lymphocytes in oesophageal squamous cell carcinoma. TCRdb processed the PCR reads anew with MiXCR; each CDR3 protein has one entry. The repertoire holds roughly 10,000 distinct CDR3 sequences, with about three fifths as singletons. The germline gives CDR1 MDHEN, CDR2 SYDVKM. J gave up 11 bases and V 7 bases, and 20 bases lay outside the gene matches. CDR3 length: 17 amino acids. V gene TRBV28 combines with J gene TRBJ2-5; 12 bases fit TRBD2. This receptor was taken from a male donor with esophageal squamous cell carcinoma. Specimen: esophageal tumor tissue. Here the CDR3 DNA reads TGTGCCAGCACCGACGGACTAGCGGGATGGTCCTACAATGAGCAGTACTTC. This encodes CASTDGLAGWSYNEQYF.